This passage covers 14 T cell receptor beta chains from one sample sequenced in a study of cytomegalovirus exposure and HLA in healthy donors. The table came from immunoSEQ multiplex PCR; TCRdb's copy has only in-frame clones and leaves some out. This table holds about 200,000 clones, approximately 78% found once. Sequences were obtained from PBMCs. The receptors were sampled from a woman younger than 45 in good health and CMV-seronegative.

The chain recombines TRBV6-5 with TRBJ1-1; perhaps TRBD1 as D (5 bases). The CDR3 length is 12 residues. In germline, CDR1 is MNHEY, CDR2 SVGAGI. Trimming shortened V by 6 bases and J by 3 bases, and 8 bases separated the two germline ends. CDR3 in amino acids: CASRGVYTEAFF. The CDR3 DNA reads TGTGCCAGCAGAGGGGTTTACACTGAAGCTTTCTTT.

This clone was seen a few times. The chain joins TRBV7-9 to TRBJ1-6; TRBD1 aligns across 7 bases. The trim removed 5 bases at V and 10 bases at J, leaving 11 bases unmatched. The CDR3 extends over 15 amino acids. In germline, CDR1 is SEHNR, CDR2 FQNEAQ (reference sequence). In nucleotides, the CDR3 is TGTGCCAGCAGCCTTACGACAGGGTGGGTCTCACCCCTCCACTTT. This gives the protein CASSLTTGWVSPLHF.

The chain is built from TRBV10-1 and TRBJ2-1; 10 bases line up with TRBD2. Germline assignment: CDR1 WNHNN and CDR2 SYGVQD (reference sequence). The CDR3 loop spans 17 amino acids. The ends lost 2 bases at V and 5 bases at J; junction bases unmatched: 9. The CDR3 here is CASSEDPTSGANNEQFF. CDR3 sequence (DNA): TGCGCCAGCAGTGAGGATCCTACTAGCGGGGCAAACAATGAGCAGTTCTTC.

The gene calls are TRBV4-1 and TRBJ2-1, with 13 positions matching TRBD2. V gave up 3 bases and J gave up 2 bases; unmatched junction bases: 7. The CDR3 spans 18 residues. Germline V CDR1 and CDR2: MGHRA, YSYEKL. The CDR3 DNA follows: TGCGCCAGCAGCCAGGGACTAGCGGGGCCAGTGACCTACAATGAGCAGTTCTTC. Residues: CASSQGLAGPVTYNEQFF.

CDR3 nucleotide sequence: TGTGCGGCCTTGGGGCAGGCCCTCTACGAGCAGTACTTC. Translation gives CAALGQALYEQYF. The chain employs TRBV6-1 and TRBJ2-7; D possibly corresponds to TRBD1 (5 bases). CDR1 MNHNS and CDR2 SASEGT come from the germline V gene. This CDR3 contains 13 residues.

The V and J genes are TRBV6-5 and TRBJ2-7; D might be TRBD2 (6 bases). V was pared by 0 bases and J by 3 bases, with 15 bases between. The CDR3 is 16 residues long. In germline, CDR1 is MNHEY, CDR2 SVGAGI. The CDR3 DNA reads TGTGCCAGCAGTTACTCCCCCGCCCGGGGGTTCTACGAGCAGTACTTC. Translated: CASSYSPARGFYEQYF.

There are a few counts of this clone. CDR3 amino acids: CASSLDPAGGLSGNEQFF. The CDR3 DNA follows: TGTGCCAGCAGCTTAGATCCAGCGGGAGGGCTCTCTGGCAATGAGCAGTTCTTC. The chain combines TRBV11-2 with TRBJ2-1, with 10 bases aligning to TRBD2. Germline V gene sequence: CDR1 SGHAT, CDR2 FQNNGV. Losses at the gene ends were 0 bases for V and 6 bases for J; bases not matched to a gene: 11. The CDR3 is 18 amino acids. The full variable domain, its missing parts supplied by reference TRBV11-2 and TRBJ2-1, is EAGVAQSPRYKIIEKRQSVAFWCNPISGHATLYWYQQILGQGPKLLIQFQNNGVVDDSQLPKDRFSAERLKGVDSTLKIQPAKLEDSAVYLCASSLDPAGGLSGNEQFFGPGTRLTVL.

This clone is a singleton in its sample. The J gene is TRBJ1-2, the V gene TRBV5-1; a weak D match, TRBD1 (6 bases). Germline V gene data show CDR1 as SGHRS and CDR2 as YFSETQ. This CDR3 region has 13 residues. The ends were cut back, 4 bases at V and 5 bases at J, with 12 bases in the middle. Written as DNA, the CDR3 is TGCGCCAGCAGCGAGGACAGTTGGTATGGCTACACCTTC. Amino acid sequence: CASSEDSWYGYTF.

This clone has a single count. The chain recombines TRBV19 with TRBJ1-1, with a possible D match to TRBD1 (5 bases). The CDR3 consists of 13 residues. Trimming stripped 4 bases from V and 5 bases from J, with 11 bases between. From germline, CDR1 is LNHDA and CDR2 SQIVND (reference sequence). CDR3 sequence (DNA): TGTGCCAGTAGTACAGGGCGGGGGACTGAAGCTTTCTTT. It specifies CASSTGRGTEAFF.

Many counts were recorded for this clone. This chain uses TRBV27 with TRBJ2-7; 7 positions match TRBD2. V trimming: 6 bases; J trimming: 3 bases; junction bases outside the gene matches: 8. The germline CDR1 and CDR2 sequences are MNHEY and SMNVEV (reference sequence). The CDR3 consists of 14 residues. CDR3 amino acids: CASRRGGGFYEQYF. The DNA of the CDR3 is TGTGCCAGCAGGCGCGGGGGAGGGTTCTACGAGCAGTACTTC.

The V gene is TRBV30, the J gene TRBJ2-3; TRBD2 agrees at 11 bases. This CDR3 is 15 amino acids long. With V trimmed by 5 bases and J by 7 bases, 11 bases remained unmatched. Germline V gives CDR1 GTSNPN, CDR2 SVGIG (reference sequence). The CDR3 protein is CAWAKLAGESNTQYF. The CDR3 region has the DNA TGTGCCTGGGCTAAACTAGCGGGAGAATCAAATACGCAGTATTTT.

The rearrangement links TRBV6-5 to TRBJ1-2; no clear D. V was trimmed by 5 bases and J by 2 bases, leaving 9 bases between them. Germline loops: CDR1 MNHEY, CDR2 SVGAGI. This CDR3 has 13 amino acids. CDR3 nucleotides: TGTGCCAGCAGTCTAACGGGAAACTATGGCTACACCTTC. This encodes CASSLTGNYGYTF.

The chain links TRBV18 to TRBJ2-3; no clear D. CDR1 is KGHSH, CDR2 LQKENI, per germline. This CDR3 spans 14 amino acids. V lost 1 base and J 0 bases, leaving 5 bases between the germline ends. Here the CDR3 DNA reads TGTGCCAGCTCACCACGTATGAGCACAGATACGCAGTATTTT. Amino acid sequence: CASSPRMSTDTQYF.

The V call is TRBV6-5, the J call TRBJ1-6; D not resolved. V lost 6 bases and J 10 bases, leaving 13 bases between the germline ends. Germline loops: CDR1 MNHEY, CDR2 SVGAGI. CDR3 length: 13 amino acids. CDR3 protein: CASSLDSASPLHF. CDR3 in DNA: TGTGCCAGCAGCCTCGACTCTGCCTCACCCCTCCACTTT.